The sample holds one count of the clone carrying this T cell receptor beta chain. The target antigen is unknown. This sample stems from a study of vaccination and CD4 T cells after COVID-19. The overall study: Comprising six males and four females, the convalescent participants counted two Hispanic individuals among them. Overlapping peptides of the spike proteins of SARS-CoV-2, HCoV-NL63, HCoV-OC43 and HCoV-229E were used for cell stimulation.

Trimming pared 3 bases from V and 6 bases from J, leaving 17 bases between. Germline V gives CDR1 DFQATT, CDR2 SNEGSKA (reference sequence). This CDR3 region has 14 residues. Treatment specified: roughly 11-day PBMC culture with coronavirus spike peptide pools or control peptides (ViraFEST assay). TCR sequencing followed the expansion of antigen-specific T cells with peptide pools in ViraFEST. The Oncomine TCR Beta short-read assay was applied to DNA of cultured CD4+ T cells. TCRdb itself ran the PCR reads through MiXCR, one entry per CDR3 protein. The repertoire includes 4,500 to 5,000 distinct CDR3 sequences, roughly three quarters of them detected once, and just under 50% sits in the top ten.

This chain uses TRBV20-1 with TRBJ1-2; no clear D. The TCR was taken from a human donor who had recovered from COVID-19. What was sequenced was CD4+ T cells from blood, cultured in vitro. CDR3 nucleotide sequence: TGCAGTGCTAGGTCAACCGGGCCTGAGGATGGCTACACCTTC. Translating gives CSARSTGPEDGYTF.